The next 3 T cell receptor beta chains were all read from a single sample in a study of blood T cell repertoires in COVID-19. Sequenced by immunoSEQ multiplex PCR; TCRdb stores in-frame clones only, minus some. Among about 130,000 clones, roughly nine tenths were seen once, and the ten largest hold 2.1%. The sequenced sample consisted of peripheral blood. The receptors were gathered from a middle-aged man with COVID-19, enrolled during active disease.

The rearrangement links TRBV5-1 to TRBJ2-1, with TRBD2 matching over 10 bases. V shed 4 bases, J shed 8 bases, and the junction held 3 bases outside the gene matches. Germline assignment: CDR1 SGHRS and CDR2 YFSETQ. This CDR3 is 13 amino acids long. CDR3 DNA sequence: TGCGCCAGCAGCGCGGGGACTAGCGATGAGCAGTTCTTC. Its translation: CASSAGTSDEQFF.

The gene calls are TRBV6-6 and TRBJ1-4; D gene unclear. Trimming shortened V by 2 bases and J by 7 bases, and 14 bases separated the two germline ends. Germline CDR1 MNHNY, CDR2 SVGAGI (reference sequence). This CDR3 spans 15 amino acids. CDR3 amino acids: CASSYPVQEGEKLFF. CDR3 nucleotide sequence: TGTGCCAGCAGTTACCCGGTCCAGGAGGGTGAAAAACTGTTTTTT.

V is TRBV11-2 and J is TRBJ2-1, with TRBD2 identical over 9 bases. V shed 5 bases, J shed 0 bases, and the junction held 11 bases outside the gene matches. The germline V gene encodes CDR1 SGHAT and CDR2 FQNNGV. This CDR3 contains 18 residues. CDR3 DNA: TGTGCCAGCAGCGCCGGGACTAGCTCATCGAGCTCCTACAATGAGCAGTTCTTC. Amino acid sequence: CASSAGTSSSSSYNEQFF.